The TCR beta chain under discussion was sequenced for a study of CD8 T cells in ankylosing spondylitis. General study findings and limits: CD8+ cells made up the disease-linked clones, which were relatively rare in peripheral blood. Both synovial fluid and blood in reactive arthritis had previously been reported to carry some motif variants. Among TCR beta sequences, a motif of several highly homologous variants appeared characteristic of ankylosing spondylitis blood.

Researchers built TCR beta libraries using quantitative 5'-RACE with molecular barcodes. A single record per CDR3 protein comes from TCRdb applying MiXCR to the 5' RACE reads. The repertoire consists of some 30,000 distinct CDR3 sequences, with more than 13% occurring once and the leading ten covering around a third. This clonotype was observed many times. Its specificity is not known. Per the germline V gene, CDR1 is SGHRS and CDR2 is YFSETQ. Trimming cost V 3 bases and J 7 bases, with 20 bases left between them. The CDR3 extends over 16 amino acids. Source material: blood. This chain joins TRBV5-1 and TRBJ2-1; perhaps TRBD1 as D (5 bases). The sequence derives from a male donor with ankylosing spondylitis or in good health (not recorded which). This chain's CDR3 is CASSSGTLGPRNEQFF. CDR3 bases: TGCGCCAGCAGCTCGGGTACGCTGGGGCCCCGGAATGAGCAGTTCTTC.